This is a list of T cell receptor beta chains from one sample in a study of OX40 agonist ivuxolimab in advanced cancers. The method was immunoSEQ multiplex PCR; TCRdb's version includes in-frame clones alone and lacks a portion of them. The sample records 65,000 to 95,000 clones, more than 85% being singletons. Sequenced material: CD4+ or CD8+ T cells sorted from blood, taken in a trial of the OX40 agonist ivuxolimab. These TCRs come from an adult with an advanced solid tumor such as melanoma, head and neck, liver or kidney cancer. The CDR3 runs from the conserved cysteine through the conserved F or W. Fields, in order: V gene, clone size, D gene, J gene, CDR3 protein, CDR3 DNA. D genes are given only for firm matches. Size tells how often a clone was seen (once, few, many) or the class of an expanded clone, and some rows leave it out.

v_gene: TRBV5-6
abundance: -
d_gene: -
j_gene: TRBJ2-5
CDR3aa: CASSLQGPQYF
CDR3nt: TGTGCCAGCAGCTTACAGGGTCCCCAGTACTTC

v_gene: TRBV5-1
abundance: -
d_gene: TRBD2
j_gene: TRBJ2-3
CDR3aa: CASSLGPSGPEDTQYF
CDR3nt: TGCGCCAGCAGCTTGGGGCCTAGCGGGCCTGAAGATACGCAGTATTTT

v_gene: TRBV27
abundance: -
d_gene: -
j_gene: TRBJ2-2
CDR3aa: CASSLSWENTGELFF
CDR3nt: TGTGCCAGCAGTCTCTCCTGGGAAAACACCGGGGAGCTGTTTTTT

v_gene: TRBV30
abundance: -
d_gene: -
j_gene: TRBJ2-1
CDR3aa: CAWSMTPTRYNEQFF
CDR3nt: TGTGCCTGGAGTATGACCCCGACTCGGTACAATGAGCAGTTCTTC

v_gene: TRBV5-4
abundance: few
d_gene: TRBD2
j_gene: TRBJ2-7
CDR3aa: CASAGTSGEQYF
CDR3nt: TGTGCCAGCGCTGGGACTAGTGGCGAGCAGTACTTC

v_gene: TRBV5-1
abundance: -
d_gene: -
j_gene: TRBJ2-1
CDR3aa: CASSPIGSSYNEQFF
CDR3nt: TGCGCCAGCAGCCCAATTGGGAGCTCCTACAATGAGCAGTTCTTC

v_gene: TRBV27
abundance: -
d_gene: TRBD1
j_gene: TRBJ1-2
CDR3aa: CASSLKGARGYTF
CDR3nt: TGTGCCAGCAGTTTAAAGGGGGCTCGTGGCTACACCTTC

v_gene: TRBV7-9
abundance: -
d_gene: TRBD1
j_gene: TRBJ1-1
CDR3aa: CASSLELFRTGVTNTEAFF
CDR3nt: TGTGCCAGCAGCTTAGAACTGTTCCGGACAGGGGTCACGAACACTGAAGCTTTCTTT

v_gene: TRBV28
abundance: -
d_gene: -
j_gene: TRBJ2-6
CDR3aa: CASSLLTPTGSGANVLTF
CDR3nt: TGTGCCAGCAGTCTACTTACCCCGACGGGCTCTGGGGCCAACGTCCTGACTTTC

v_gene: TRBV5-4
abundance: -
d_gene: -
j_gene: TRBJ2-3
CDR3aa: CASRYSGSPAQYF
CDR3nt: TGTGCCAGCAGATATAGCGGCAGCCCCGCGCAGTATTTT

v_gene: TRBV5-1
abundance: -
d_gene: TRBD2
j_gene: TRBJ2-1
CDR3aa: CASSFGLAGVDEQFF
CDR3nt: TGCGCCAGCAGCTTCGGGTTAGCGGGAGTGGATGAGCAGTTCTTC

v_gene: TRBV7-9
abundance: -
d_gene: -
j_gene: TRBJ1-1
CDR3aa: CASSLGAGNTEAFF
CDR3nt: TGTGCCAGCAGCTTAGGGGCCGGCAACACTGAAGCTTTCTTT

v_gene: TRBV5-1
abundance: -
d_gene: TRBD1
j_gene: TRBJ2-2
CDR3aa: CASSGGQFTGELFF
CDR3nt: TGCGCCAGCAGCGGGGGACAGTTCACCGGGGAGCTGTTTTTT

v_gene: TRBV6-1
abundance: -
d_gene: -
j_gene: TRBJ2-3
CDR3aa: CASKLRVFADTQYF
CDR3nt: TGTGCCAGCAAACTCAGGGTATTCGCAGATACGCAGTATTTT

v_gene: TRBV18
abundance: -
d_gene: TRBD2
j_gene: TRBJ2-2
CDR3aa: CASSRSSGMKNTGELFF
CDR3nt: TGTGCCAGCTCAAGGTCTAGCGGGATGAAAAACACCGGGGAGCTGTTTTTT

v_gene: TRBV7-6
abundance: -
d_gene: TRBD1
j_gene: TRBJ2-7
CDR3aa: CASSPGTGIYEQYF
CDR3nt: TGTGCCAGCAGCCCCGGGACAGGGATCTACGAGCAGTACTTC

v_gene: TRBV2
abundance: -
d_gene: -
j_gene: TRBJ1-1
CDR3aa: CASSDVGTEAFF
CDR3nt: TGTGCCAGCAGTGATGTAGGCACTGAAGCTTTCTTT